These T cell receptor beta chains were read from a single sample in a study of STAT5B mutations in CD4+ large granular lymphocyte leukemia. The protocol was immunoSEQ multiplex PCR, while the TCRdb copy is restricted to in-frame clones and leaves out a portion. The table includes around 35,000 clones, approximately 90% detected once. The sample consisted of CD4+ T cells from blood buffy coats. These receptors were collected from a human donor in good health. The CDR3 runs from the conserved cysteine through the conserved F or W. D genes are given only for firm matches. For some rows the clone size is stated as once, few or many, or as a class when expanded; others skip it.

TRBD2	TRBV27	-	TRBJ2-7	TGTGCCAGCAGTTTTGGAGCCGGGACTAGCGGGGCCAGCTCCTACGAGCAGTACTTC	CASSFGAGTSGASSYEQYF
-	TRBV7-6	once	TRBJ2-3	TGTGCCAGCAGCTCCCAGCACGGGTTGGGCACAGATACGCAGTATTTT	CASSSQHGLGTDTQYF
-	TRBV5-1	-	TRBJ2-1	TGCGCCAGCAAGAGTCTCTACAATGAGCAGTTCTTC	CASKSLYNEQFF
TRBD1	TRBV28	-	TRBJ1-1	TGTGCCAGCAGGCTCACAGGGGCATGGAAGAACACTGAAGCTTTCTTT	CASRLTGAWKNTEAFF
-	TRBV12-1	few	TRBJ2-2	TGTGCCAGGATAGCTTGGGAGCCCGGGGAGCTGTTTTTT	CARIAWEPGELFF
TRBD1	TRBV5-8	-	TRBJ2-1	TGTGCCAGCAGCTCCGGGACAGGGGGGGGTGAGCAGTTCTTC	CASSSGTGGGEQFF
-	TRBV10-3	-	TRBJ1-2	TGTGCCATCAGTGAGTCGAACGGGACGACCGCTAACTATGGCTACACCTTC	CAISESNGTTANYGYTF
-	TRBV28	-	TRBJ2-7	TGTGCCAGCAGTTTACAGAGAAACGAGCAGTACTTC	CASSLQRNEQYF
-	TRBV5-4	-	TRBJ1-1	TGTGCCAGCAGCTTGCCCGGGGGTTCGTCTGAAGCTTTCTTT	CASSLPGGSSEAFF
-	TRBV28	-	TRBJ2-6	TGTGCCACCTCGGTCGATCTTGGGGCCAACGTCCTGACTTTC	CATSVDLGANVLTF
-	TRBV5-1	-	TRBJ2-3	TGCGCCAGCAGCAGTAGCGGATATCCCACAGATACGCAGTATTTT	CASSSSGYPTDTQYF
-	TRBV5-1	-	TRBJ1-2	TGCGCCAGCAGCACAGAACTAGGGTATGGCTACACCTTC	CASSTELGYGYTF
-	TRBV2	-	TRBJ1-6	TGTGCCAGTGGAACTCATAATTCACCCCTCCACTTT	CASGTHNSPLHF
-	TRBV6-6	-	TRBJ1-2	TGTGCCAGCAGTTACGACAGCCATAACTATGGCTACACCTTC	CASSYDSHNYGYTF
TRBD2	TRBV13	-	TRBJ2-7	TGTGCCAGCAGCAGACTAGCGGGAGGGGGGTACGAGCAGTACTTC	CASSRLAGGGYEQYF
-	TRBV7-2	-	TRBJ2-3	TGTGCCAGCGGCAGATACGTCAGAGATACGCAGTATTTT	CASGRYVRDTQYF
-	TRBV21-1	-	TRBJ1-5	TGTGCCAGCAGCAAAGCCTTTTCCGGGACAGCTAGCAATCAGCCCCAGCATTTT	CASSKAFSGTASNQPQHF
TRBD1	TRBV19	-	TRBJ2-7	TGTGCCAGTAGTATCAGGGGGCGTGGGTACGAGCAGTACTTC	CASSIRGRGYEQYF
-	TRBV27	-	TRBJ1-2	TGTGCCAGCAGGCCGGGACGGAGTATTAACTATGGCTACACCTTC	CASRPGRSINYGYTF
TRBD1	TRBV5-4	few	TRBJ1-1	TGTGCCAGCAGTATAGGGGGCTTGAGGACTGAAGCTTTCTTT	CASSIGGLRTEAFF
-	TRBV7-8	-	TRBJ1-1	TGTGCCAGCAGCTTAGCGGCACCTTACGAGGCTTTCTTT	CASSLAAPYEAFF
-	TRBV5-1	-	TRBJ2-3	TGCGCCAGCAGCTTTAAGGGATCTAGCACAGATACGCAGTATTTT	CASSFKGSSTDTQYF
-	TRBV9	-	TRBJ2-5	TGTGCCAGCAGCGTAGGGGGCGTCGGGCAAGAGACCCAGTACTTC	CASSVGGVGQETQYF
-	TRBV28	-	TRBJ1-2	TGTGCCAGCAGTTACAGGGCCTCCTATGGCTACACCTTC	CASSYRASYGYTF
TRBD2	TRBV7-8	once	TRBJ2-4	TGTGCCAGCAGCAGCCCGCCCCCCGGGACTAGCGGGAGAGGCAAAAACATTCAGTACTTC	CASSSPPPGTSGRGKNIQYF
-	TRBV7-6	-	TRBJ2-2	TGTGCCAGCAGCTTAGTAGGGGGAACGGCCGGGGAGCTGTTTTTT	CASSLVGGTAGELFF
TRBD2	TRBV19	once	TRBJ2-7	TGTGCCAGTGCCAGACTAGCGCCTACCTACGAGCAGTACTTC	CASARLAPTYEQYF
-	TRBV5-8	-	TRBJ2-1	TGTGCCAGCAGCTTAGGCAGGAGCTCCTACAATGAGCAGTTCTTC	CASSLGRSSYNEQFF
-	TRBV7-2	-	TRBJ2-7	TGTGCCAGCAGCTCCACATACTACGAGCAGTACTTC	CASSSTYYEQYF
-	TRBV19	-	TRBJ2-7	TGTGCCAGTAGTATCTTCCTGCCCGGTGGCGAGCAGTACTTC	CASSIFLPGGEQYF
TRBD2	TRBV29-1	-	TRBJ2-1	TGCAGCGTTTCTAGCGGGACTGGCTCCTACAATGAGCAGTTCTTC	CSVSSGTGSYNEQFF
TRBD1	TRBV6-1	-	TRBJ1-2	TGTGCCAGCAGTGAATCCTCAGGGGGCGCCTATGGCTACACCTTC	CASSESSGGAYGYTF
-	TRBV5-1	-	TRBJ2-3	TGCGCCAGCAGGGGGGAGTTCGGCACAGATACGCAGTATTTT	CASRGEFGTDTQYF
TRBD2	TRBV28	-	TRBJ2-7	TGTGCCAGCACCCCCTCTCGTCGGGGGGTCTACGAGCAGTACTTC	CASTPSRRGVYEQYF
-	TRBV10-3	-	TRBJ1-2	TGTGCCATCAGCGCTGTTTACTATGGCTACACCTTC	CAISAVYYGYTF
-	TRBV25-1	-	TRBJ2-1	TGTGCCAGCAGTGGGACCCCCTACAATGAGCAGTTCTTC	CASSGTPYNEQFF
-	TRBV29-1	-	TRBJ2-3	TGCAGCGTTGAAGATAGACTAACCTCTAGCACAGATACGCAGTATTTT	CSVEDRLTSSTDTQYF
TRBD2	TRBV7-2	-	TRBJ2-1	TGTGCCAGCAGCTTTGTACGAGCGGGAGCTGGGAATGAGCAGTTCTTC	CASSFVRAGAGNEQFF
-	TRBV10-3	-	TRBJ2-1	TGTGCCATCAGCCCACCGCAGAGGAATGAGCAGTTCTTC	CAISPPQRNEQFF
-	TRBV7-2	-	TRBJ2-3	TGTGCCAGCAGCTTAGATAGGCTCAACCCAGATACGCAGTATTTT	CASSLDRLNPDTQYF
-	TRBV5-4	-	TRBJ1-3	TGTGCCAGCAGCCGGGGAGGGGACCTAAACGGAAACACCATATATTTT	CASSRGGDLNGNTIYF
-	TRBV11-3	-	TRBJ2-1	TGTGCCAGCAGCTTAGGTATCGGTAGGGCCTACAATGAGCAGTTCTTC	CASSLGIGRAYNEQFF